A selection of T cell receptor beta chains follows, all from one sample in a study of memory CD4+ T cells and cytomegalovirus serostatus. TCRdb's copy holds only in-frame clones and misses some; the assay was immunoSEQ multiplex PCR. The table shows about 46,000 clones, with roughly 78% occurring only once. Sequenced input: memory CD4+ T cells from blood. The receptors stem from an adult in good health and CMV-seronegative. The CDR3 runs from the conserved cysteine through the conserved F or W. Each record gives: D gene, V gene, J gene, clone size, CDR3 DNA, CDR3 protein. The D gene is left open where the match is weak. Clone size is given for some rows only: seen once, a few or many times, or a class if the clone is expanded.

D: TRBD1
V: TRBV5-1
J: TRBJ1-6
size: -
DNA: TGCGCCAGCAGCTTGCGGGACAGGGCCTCACCCCTCCACTTT
CDR3: CASSLRDRASPLHF

D: TRBD1
V: TRBV2
J: TRBJ2-5
size: few
DNA: TGTGCCAGCAGTAGAACAGGGGGACGGGAGACCCAGTACTTC
CDR3: CASSRTGGRETQYF

D: -
V: TRBV2
J: TRBJ1-5
size: -
DNA: TGTGCCAGCAGTGACACCGGAGGGGGGGGCTATCAGCCCCAGCATTTT
CDR3: CASSDTGGGGYQPQHF

D: -
V: TRBV7-9
J: TRBJ1-4
size: -
DNA: TGTGCCAGCAGCTTAGGTGAAGGGACAAAGGAACTGTTTTTT
CDR3: CASSLGEGTKELFF

D: -
V: TRBV6-1
J: TRBJ1-5
size: -
DNA: TGTGCCAGCAGTGGGGACTGGGGGAACCAGCAGCCCCAGCATTTT
CDR3: CASSGDWGNQQPQHF

D: TRBD1
V: TRBV9
J: TRBJ1-4
size: -
DNA: TGTGCCAGCAGCGCGGGGGGACAGGGAGGGAATGAAAAACTGTTTTTT
CDR3: CASSAGGQGGNEKLFF

D: -
V: TRBV7-2
J: TRBJ2-7
size: -
DNA: TGTGCCAGCAGCTACGGACAGATTGTGCCCTACGAGCAGTACTTC
CDR3: CASSYGQIVPYEQYF

D: -
V: TRBV5-1
J: TRBJ1-1
size: -
DNA: TGCGCCAGCAGCCAAGGGGGAGTCACTGAAGCTTTCTTT
CDR3: CASSQGGVTEAFF

D: -
V: TRBV9
J: TRBJ1-1
size: -
DNA: TGTGCCAGCGACCGACCGGGGGGGAACACTGAAGCTTTCTTT
CDR3: CASDRPGGNTEAFF

D: -
V: TRBV1
J: TRBJ1-5
size: medium-sized
DNA: TGCACCAGCAGCCCGAACGGACAGGATAGCAATCAGCCCCAGCATTTT
CDR3: CTSSPNGQDSNQPQHF

D: -
V: TRBV19
J: TRBJ1-1
size: once
DNA: TGTGCCAGTTCGGACCCTTATCCTGGGAACACTGAAGCTTTCTTT
CDR3: CASSDPYPGNTEAFF

D: -
V: TRBV5-5
J: TRBJ1-6
size: -
DNA: TGTGCCAGCAGCTTTGCGAATTCACCCCTCCACTTT
CDR3: CASSFANSPLHF

D: TRBD1
V: TRBV30
J: TRBJ1-6
size: once
DNA: TGTGCCTGGAGTGTACAGGGGCAGTCACCCCTCCACTTT
CDR3: CAWSVQGQSPLHF

D: -
V: TRBV7-2
J: TRBJ2-5
size: few
DNA: TGTGCCAGCAGTTTAACCGGGACAAAAGAGACCCAGTACTTC
CDR3: CASSLTGTKETQYF

D: -
V: TRBV15
J: TRBJ1-5
size: -
DNA: TGTGCCACTCAGAGGAAGGGGAGCAATCAGCCCCAGCATTTT
CDR3: CATQRKGSNQPQHF

D: -
V: TRBV28
J: TRBJ2-3
size: once
DNA: TGTGCCAGCAGTTTCAGGGGACCTGGAACAGATACGCAGTATTTT
CDR3: CASSFRGPGTDTQYF

D: -
V: TRBV5-1
J: TRBJ2-2
size: -
DNA: TGCGCCAGCAGCTGGCCTAGCCCCGGGGAGCTGTTTTTT
CDR3: CASSWPSPGELFF

D: TRBD2
V: TRBV10-3
J: TRBJ2-1
size: -
DNA: TGTGCCATCAGTGAGTCGACTAGCGGGGCTTACAATGAGCAGTTCTTC
CDR3: CAISESTSGAYNEQFF

D: TRBD1
V: TRBV4-1
J: TRBJ1-6
size: -
DNA: TGCGCCAGCAGCCCCCGACCGGTCGGGACAGGGGGCTCCTATAATTCACCCCTCCACTTT
CDR3: CASSPRPVGTGGSYNSPLHF

D: -
V: TRBV19
J: TRBJ1-2
size: -
DNA: TGTGCCAGTAGGTCCTTGAACTATGGCTACACCTTC
CDR3: CASRSLNYGYTF

D: TRBD1
V: TRBV30
J: TRBJ1-2
size: -
DNA: TGTGCCTGGAGCTACAGTCCGGGACAGGGCGTTTATGGCTACACCTTC
CDR3: CAWSYSPGQGVYGYTF

D: -
V: TRBV10-2
J: TRBJ1-5
size: few
DNA: TGCGCCAGCAGTGAGTTGGACCCTAATCAGCCCCAGCATTTT
CDR3: CASSELDPNQPQHF

D: -
V: TRBV27
J: TRBJ1-2
size: -
DNA: TGTGCCAGCAGAAGGGGTGCAGGGGATTTGGGCTATGGCTACACCTTC
CDR3: CASRRGAGDLGYGYTF

D: -
V: TRBV4-1
J: TRBJ2-3
size: -
DNA: TGCGCCAGCAGCCAAGCTGATATGGGGTTTACCACAGATACGCAGTATTTT
CDR3: CASSQADMGFTTDTQYF

D: -
V: TRBV20-1
J: TRBJ1-1
size: -
DNA: TGCAGTGCTAGAGCGCTCGGTGAAGCTTTCTTT
CDR3: CSARALGEAFF

D: -
V: TRBV5-5
J: TRBJ2-3
size: -
DNA: TGTGCCAGCAGCTTGGTCCAGGGCAGTGGGTCGAGAGATACGCAGTATTTT
CDR3: CASSLVQGSGSRDTQYF

D: TRBD1
V: TRBV2
J: TRBJ1-6
size: -
DNA: TGTGCCAGCAGTGCGGGACAGTCAAATTCACCCCTCCACTTT
CDR3: CASSAGQSNSPLHF

D: TRBD2
V: TRBV7-9
J: TRBJ2-7
size: -
DNA: TGTGCCAGCAGCTTCTCCCCTATAGCGGGGGGGAGCGAGCAGTACTTC
CDR3: CASSFSPIAGGSEQYF

D: -
V: TRBV28
J: TRBJ1-2
size: once
DNA: TGTGCCAGCAGTTTAACCGCCAGGGCCCATGGCTACACCTTC
CDR3: CASSLTARAHGYTF

D: -
V: TRBV11-3
J: TRBJ2-7
size: -
DNA: TGTGCCAGCAGCCGAGGGGATAGCGAGCAGTACTTC
CDR3: CASSRGDSEQYF

D: -
V: TRBV7-2
J: TRBJ2-6
size: -
DNA: TGTGCCAGCAGCTTCCAGGGTGGGGCCAACGTCCTGACTTTC
CDR3: CASSFQGGANVLTF

D: -
V: TRBV7-2
J: TRBJ2-1
size: -
DNA: TGTGCCAGCAGCTTCTTAGGGTCAAGTTACAATGAGCAGTTCTTC
CDR3: CASSFLGSSYNEQFF

D: TRBD1
V: TRBV4-3
J: TRBJ1-6
size: few
DNA: TGCGCCAGCAGCCAAGATCGGGACAGGGTTTCACCCCTCCACTTT
CDR3: CASSQDRDRVSPLHF

D: -
V: TRBV7-8
J: TRBJ1-1
size: -
DNA: TGTGCCAGCAGCTCCAGGGCTACCCGTGAAGCTTTCTTT
CDR3: CASSSRATREAFF

D: -
V: TRBV28
J: TRBJ2-1
size: -
DNA: TGTGCCAGCAGTTCCACTTGGAGGACCTACAATGAGCAGTTCTTC
CDR3: CASSSTWRTYNEQFF

D: -
V: TRBV19
J: TRBJ1-2
size: few
DNA: TGTGCCACCTCGATGACCAGCGGAGGCTACACCTTC
CDR3: CATSMTSGGYTF

D: -
V: TRBV4-1
J: TRBJ1-1
size: -
DNA: TGCGCCAGCAGCCAAGGGACACTGAACACTGAAGCTTTCTTT
CDR3: CASSQGTLNTEAFF

D: -
V: TRBV7-9
J: TRBJ1-6
size: few
DNA: TGTGCCAGCAGCCCGTCGTTGGCTAATTCACCCCTCCACTTT
CDR3: CASSPSLANSPLHF

D: -
V: TRBV10-3
J: TRBJ2-7
size: -
DNA: TGTGCCACCTCGGGACAAGGATACGAGCAGTACTTC
CDR3: CATSGQGYEQYF

D: TRBD1
V: TRBV11-3
J: TRBJ2-3
size: -
DNA: TGTGCCAGCAGCGCCGGACAGGGGCCTCCGGGCACAGATACGCAGTATTTT
CDR3: CASSAGQGPPGTDTQYF

D: -
V: TRBV7-3
J: TRBJ2-7
size: -
DNA: TGTGCCAGCAGCCCCACCGGGCGGGGCGGGCAGTACTTC
CDR3: CASSPTGRGGQYF

D: -
V: TRBV19
J: TRBJ2-2
size: -
DNA: TGTGCCAGTAGTATGGTGGGGGCGAACACCGGGGAGCTGTTTTTT
CDR3: CASSMVGANTGELFF

D: -
V: TRBV19
J: TRBJ1-5
size: -
DNA: TGTGCCAGTAGTATAGAATCCGGCGTTTGGCAGCCCCAGCATTTT
CDR3: CASSIESGVWQPQHF

D: TRBD1
V: TRBV27
J: TRBJ1-2
size: -
DNA: TGTGCCAGCGCGGACAGGCCCAACTTCTATGGCTACACCTTC
CDR3: CASADRPNFYGYTF

D: -
V: TRBV28
J: TRBJ1-2
size: few
DNA: TGTGCCAGCAGTCACCTTCCTCGTACAGGGTTGAGTGGCTACACCTTC
CDR3: CASSHLPRTGLSGYTF

D: -
V: TRBV4-1
J: TRBJ1-3
size: -
DNA: TGCGCCAGCAGCCAAGCGCAGGCAACTTCTGGAAACACCATATATTTT
CDR3: CASSQAQATSGNTIYF

D: TRBD2
V: TRBV7-2
J: TRBJ2-7
size: -
DNA: TGTGCCAGCAGCTTGTCCCGGACTAGCGGGGGGGCTGACGAGCAGTACTTC
CDR3: CASSLSRTSGGADEQYF